Shown below are 20 T cell receptor beta chains from a single sample sequenced in a study of response to subunit inactivated influenza vaccine. MiXCR was run by TCRdb on the RT-PCR reads, yielding one entry per CDR3 protein. The table includes over 800,000 distinct CDR3 sequences, around 20% detected once. Source: PBMCs from blood, taken 5 days after vaccination. Every receptor here comes from a man aged 45-60 years who received an inactivated influenza vaccine.

This clonotype has only a few counts. The rearrangement joins TRBV29-1 to TRBJ2-7; possibly TRBD2 for D (5 bases). V dropped 4 bases and J dropped 3 bases, with 7 bases sitting between them. Germline-derived CDR1 and CDR2 are SQVTM and ANQGSEA. This CDR3 is 11 amino acids long. CDR3 sequence: CSVVASYEQYF. DNA for the CDR3: TGCAGCGTTGTAGCGAGCTACGAGCAGTACTTC.

This sequence joins TRBV24-1 and TRBJ2-7; D may be TRBD2 (5 bases). V was clipped by 3 bases and J by 4 bases, with 12 bases between them. Germline V lookup: CDR1 KGHDR, CDR2 SFDVKD. The CDR3 length is 14 residues. CDR3 coding DNA: TGTGCCACCAGTGATCCCCGGGATGCATACGAGCAGTACTTC. It is translated as CATSDPRDAYEQYF.

The rearrangement links TRBV5-1 to TRBJ2-1, with TRBD2 as a possible D gene (5 bases). Trimming pared 0 bases from V and 2 bases from J, leaving 12 bases between. The CDR3 is 16 residues long. CDR1 is SGHRS, CDR2 YFSETQ, per germline. The CDR3 protein is CASSLAGYGTYNEQFF. The CDR3 DNA is TGCGCCAGCAGCTTGGCCGGGTACGGGACCTACAATGAGCAGTTCTTC.

This clonotype was seen at least ten times. A read error may produce the germline difference seen at one junction end. V gene TRBV5-1 combines with J gene TRBJ2-3; unclear D gene. The length of the CDR3 is 12 residues. Germline V gives CDR1 SGHRS, CDR2 YFSETQ. CDR3 sequence reads: CASSPDTDTQYF. For the CDR3, the DNA is TGTGCCAGCTCACCAGACACAGATACGCAGTATTTT.

This clonotype was picked up a small number of times. The V and J genes are TRBV2 and TRBJ1-2; 10 bases match TRBD1. The V and J ends lost 5 bases and 8 bases, in that order; junction bases with no gene match: 8. CDR1 and CDR2 from the germline V gene are SNHLY and FYNNEI. The CDR3 has 14 residues. The CDR3 DNA is TGTGCCAGCAGTCCGACAGGGGGCAGGGGAGGCTACACCTTC. This gives the protein CASSPTGGRGGYTF.

This clonotype came up a few times. The J gene is TRBJ1-5, the V gene TRBV6-1; D is ambiguous. Trimming removed 3 bases at V and 3 bases at J, with 9 bases between. Germline assignment: CDR1 MNHNS and CDR2 SASEGT. This CDR3 is 14 amino acids long. CDR3 bases: TGTGCCAGCAGTGAGTGGACGTACAATCAGCCCCAGCATTTT. Its translation is CASSEWTYNQPQHF.

This chain links TRBV20-1 with TRBJ1-1; TRBD1 is a possible D gene (6 bases). V shed 2 bases and J shed 1 base, with 11 bases lying between them. Germline CDR1 reads DFQATT; CDR2 reads SNEGSKA (reference sequence). The CDR3 runs to 14 residues. The CDR3 DNA reads TGCAGTGCTAGACCACCGACAGGGAACACTGAAGCTTTCTTT. Translating it yields CSARPPTGNTEAFF.

The chain is built from TRBV4-2 and TRBJ2-1; weak D call: TRBD2 (5 bases). V lost 0 bases to trimming and J lost 0 bases, with 18 bases between them. The CDR3 has 19 amino acids. Per the germline V gene, CDR1 is LGHNA and CDR2 is YNFKEQ. Written as DNA, the CDR3 is TGTGCCAGCAGCCAAGATAGGACTCTCCAATCAAGCTCCTACAATGAGCAGTTCTTC. Encoded protein: CASSQDRTLQSSSYNEQFF.

This chain connects TRBV5-1 to TRBJ2-7, with 7 bases identical to TRBD2. The CDR3 contains 16 residues. Germline loops: CDR1 SGHRS, CDR2 YFSETQ. The trim removed 1 base at V and 1 base at J, leaving 8 bases unmatched. The CDR3 nucleotides read TGCGCCAGCAGCTTGTCGTCTAGCGGCACATCCTACGAGCAGTACTTC. Its translation: CASSLSSSGTSYEQYF.

This clonotype was counted a few times. The V call is TRBV12-3 or TRBV12-4, the J call TRBJ2-7; 8 nucleotides agree with TRBD1. The CDR3 contains 14 residues. With V trimmed by 6 bases and J by 3 bases, 7 bases remained unmatched. This CDR3 is CASSQGAGNYEQYF. In nucleotides, the CDR3 is TGTGCCAGCAGCCAGGGGGCAGGGAACTACGAGCAGTACTTC.

The V and J genes are TRBV5-1 and TRBJ1-2; D is possibly TRBD1 (5 bases). The CDR3 length is 14 residues. V lost 6 bases and J lost 4, with 16 bases in between. In germline, CDR1 is SGHRS, CDR2 YFSETQ. CDR3 region: CASTKETATYGYTF. As DNA, the CDR3 is TGCGCCAGCACCAAAGAGACAGCTACCTATGGCTACACCTTC.

The chain couples TRBV10-3 to TRBJ1-3; weak D call: TRBD1 (6 bases). The CDR3 loop spans 17 amino acids. Germline V gene lookup returns CDR1 ENHRY and CDR2 SYGVKD. The ends were cut back, 6 bases at V and 0 bases at J, with 18 bases in the middle. The CDR3 loop reads CAIRGWDILSSGNTIYF. The CDR3 bases are TGTGCCATCAGAGGGTGGGACATACTGAGCTCTGGAAACACCATATATTTT.

This clonotype was seen only a few times. J is TRBJ2-3 and V is TRBV10-1; the match to TRBD1 covers 11 bases. The CDR3 length is 15 residues. V was pared by 6 bases and J by 1 base, with 3 bases of the junction left unmatched. CDR1 and CDR2 from the germline V gene are WNHNN and SYGVQD (reference sequence). The CDR3 sequence is CASSGQGAGTDTQYF. Written as DNA, the CDR3 is TGCGCCAGCAGCGGACAGGGGGCCGGCACAGATACGCAGTATTTT.

J is TRBJ2-1 and V is TRBV7-9; D is possibly TRBD2 (5 bases). V was shortened by 1 base and J by 9 bases, with 10 bases between the two germline ends. The germline V gene encodes CDR1 SEHNR and CDR2 FQNEAQ (reference sequence). This CDR3 has 13 amino acids. The CDR3 nucleotides read TGTGCCAGCAGCTTAGGGAGAGGGATTGAGCAGTTCTTC. This encodes CASSLGRGIEQFF.

V usage is TRBV6-1 and J usage is TRBJ2-7; 8 positions agree with TRBD1. The germline gives CDR1 MNHNS, CDR2 SASEGT. The CDR3 extends over 14 amino acids. Losses at the gene ends were 7 bases for V and 3 bases for J; bases not matched to a gene: 8. CDR3: CASTQGAPDYEQYF. In DNA, the CDR3 is TGTGCCAGCACTCAGGGGGCGCCTGACTACGAGCAGTACTTC.

In its sample, this clonotype was seen a few times. V gene TRBV20-1 combines with J gene TRBJ1-5, with no clear D. This CDR3 is 14 amino acids long. CDR1 is DFQATT and CDR2 is SNEGSKA in the germline V gene (reference sequence). V lost 0 bases and J lost 2, with 8 bases in between. The CDR3 nucleotides are TGCAGTGCTAGAGACCCACTGGGCAATCAGCCCCAGCATTTT. Translated: CSARDPLGNQPQHF.

The gene calls are TRBV12-3 or TRBV12-4 and TRBJ2-7, with 9 bases fitting TRBD1. This CDR3 region has 16 residues. The V and J ends lost 6 bases and 1 base, in that order; junction bases with no gene match: 10. CDR3 residues: CASSPHRGRGSYEQYF. CDR3 nucleotides: TGTGCCAGCAGCCCCCACAGGGGGCGGGGGTCCTACGAGCAGTACTTC.

This clonotype showed up many times. The chain's CDR3 is CASSLMGGRVDEQYF. The CDR3, as DNA: TGTGCCAGCAGTTTAATGGGGGGCAGGGTTGACGAGCAGTACTTC. This rearrangement joins TRBV12-3 or TRBV12-4 to TRBJ2-7, with D perhaps given as TRBD1 or TRBD2 (6 bases each). CDR3 size: 15 residues. V was cut by 2 bases and J by 5 bases, with 16 bases left in between.

This clonotype was picked up a small number of times. In DNA form, the CDR3 reads TGCAGTGCTAGTAAGGACAGGGACTGGCACGGCGCTGAAGCTTTCTTT. Translation: CSASKDRDWHGAEAFF. The chain carries TRBV20-1 and TRBJ1-1; 8 bases line up with TRBD1. The junction had 15 bases not matched to a gene; V was cut back by 3 bases and J by 6 bases. Germline V gene data show CDR1 as DFQATT and CDR2 as SNEGSKA (reference sequence). The CDR3 length is 16 residues.

The CDR3 reads CSASRVVNTEAFF. CDR3 DNA sequence: TGCAGTGCTTCCAGGGTGGTAAACACTGAAGCTTTCTTT. The genes are TRBV20-1 and TRBJ1-1; maybe TRBD1 (5 bases). The CDR3 spans 13 residues. Germline CDR1 and CDR2: DFQATT and SNEGSKA (reference sequence). Trimming stripped 5 bases from V and 2 bases from J, with 12 bases between.